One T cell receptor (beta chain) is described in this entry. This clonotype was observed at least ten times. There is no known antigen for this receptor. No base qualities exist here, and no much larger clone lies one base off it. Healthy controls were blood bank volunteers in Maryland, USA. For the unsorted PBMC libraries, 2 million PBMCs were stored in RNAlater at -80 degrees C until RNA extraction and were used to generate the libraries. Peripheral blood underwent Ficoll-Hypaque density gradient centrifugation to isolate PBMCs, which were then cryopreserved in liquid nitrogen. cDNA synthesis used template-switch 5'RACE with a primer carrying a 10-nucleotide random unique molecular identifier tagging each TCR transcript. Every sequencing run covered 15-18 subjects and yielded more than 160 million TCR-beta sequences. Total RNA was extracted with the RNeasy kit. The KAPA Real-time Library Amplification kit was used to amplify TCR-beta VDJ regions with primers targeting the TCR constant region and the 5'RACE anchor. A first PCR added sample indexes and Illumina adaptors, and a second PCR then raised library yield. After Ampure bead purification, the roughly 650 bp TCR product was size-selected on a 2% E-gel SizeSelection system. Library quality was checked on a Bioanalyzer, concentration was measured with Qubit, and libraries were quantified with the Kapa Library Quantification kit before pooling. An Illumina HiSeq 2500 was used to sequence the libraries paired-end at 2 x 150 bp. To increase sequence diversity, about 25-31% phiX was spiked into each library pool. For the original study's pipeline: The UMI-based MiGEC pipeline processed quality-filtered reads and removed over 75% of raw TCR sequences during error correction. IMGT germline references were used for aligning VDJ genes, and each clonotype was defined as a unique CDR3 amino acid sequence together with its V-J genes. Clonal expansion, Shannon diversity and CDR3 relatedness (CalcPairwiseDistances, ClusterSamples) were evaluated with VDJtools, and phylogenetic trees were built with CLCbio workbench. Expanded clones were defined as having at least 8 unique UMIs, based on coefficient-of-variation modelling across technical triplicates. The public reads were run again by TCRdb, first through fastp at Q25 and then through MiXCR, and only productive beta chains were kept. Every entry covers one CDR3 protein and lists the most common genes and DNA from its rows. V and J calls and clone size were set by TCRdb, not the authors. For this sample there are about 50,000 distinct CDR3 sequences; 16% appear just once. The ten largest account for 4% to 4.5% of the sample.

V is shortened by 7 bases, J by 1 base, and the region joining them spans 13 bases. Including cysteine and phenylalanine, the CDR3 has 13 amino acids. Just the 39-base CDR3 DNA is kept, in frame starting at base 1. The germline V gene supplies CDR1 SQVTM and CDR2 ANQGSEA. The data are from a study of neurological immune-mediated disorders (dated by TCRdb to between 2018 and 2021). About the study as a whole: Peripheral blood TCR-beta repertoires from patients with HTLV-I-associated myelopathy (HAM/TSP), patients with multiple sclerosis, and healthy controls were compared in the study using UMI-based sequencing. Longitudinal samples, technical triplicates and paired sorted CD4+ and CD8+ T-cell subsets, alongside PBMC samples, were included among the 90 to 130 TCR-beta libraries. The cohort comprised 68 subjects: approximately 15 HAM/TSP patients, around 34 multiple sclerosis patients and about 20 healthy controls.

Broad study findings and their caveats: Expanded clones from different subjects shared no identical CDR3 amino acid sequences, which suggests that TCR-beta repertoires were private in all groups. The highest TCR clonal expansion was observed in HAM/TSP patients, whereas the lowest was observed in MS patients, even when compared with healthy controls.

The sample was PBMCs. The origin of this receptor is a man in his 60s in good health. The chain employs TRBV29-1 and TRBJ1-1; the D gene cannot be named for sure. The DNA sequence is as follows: TGCAGCGCCCAAAAGACCGAGAACACTGAAGCTTTCTTT. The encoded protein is CSAQKTENTEAFF.